Below, 9 T cell receptor beta chains from the same sample are listed, as sequenced in a study of T cell responses to AZD1222 COVID-19 vaccine. Produced via immunoSEQ multiplex PCR; TCRdb's table is partial and in-frame only. The table shows roughly 180,000 clones, with 90% to 95% occurring only once. Material: peripheral blood, obtained 28 days after the second AZD1222 dose. The receptors shown here come from an adult who received the AZD1222 COVID-19 vaccine.

The chain uses TRBV7-2 and TRBJ1-6; D uncertain. Germline-derived CDR1 and CDR2 are SGHTA and FQGNSA. Trimming stripped 5 bases from V and 7 bases from J, with 18 bases between. CDR3 length: 16 amino acids. CDR3 bases: TGTGCCAGCAGCGCAGGACTTTCTACCCCGAATTCACCCCTCCACTTT. Translated: CASSAGLSTPNSPLHF.

The chain couples TRBV3-1 (or the pseudogene TRBV3-2) to TRBJ1-2; 7 nucleotides agree with TRBD1. CDR3 length: 13 amino acids. After removal of 7 bases from V and 5 bases from J, the junction contained 7 bases not matched to a gene. CDR1 and CDR2 from the germline V gene are LGHDT and YNNKEL (reference sequence). This chain's CDR3 is CASTWATGYGYTF. In DNA form, the CDR3 reads TGTGCCAGCACTTGGGCGACAGGGTATGGCTACACCTTC.

This chain connects TRBV6-2 or TRBV6-3 to TRBJ2-2, with 10 bases matching TRBD1. The CDR3 has 15 residues. Germline CDR1 is MNHEY and CDR2 is SVGEGT. V trimming: 3 bases; J trimming: 7 bases; junction bases outside the gene matches: 5. CDR3 sequence: CASSYGTGESGELFF. As DNA, the CDR3 is TGTGCCAGCAGTTATGGGACAGGGGAAAGCGGGGAGCTGTTTTTT.

V usage is TRBV7-2 and J usage is TRBJ2-6, with 10 bases lining up with TRBD1. Germline V gives CDR1 SGHTA, CDR2 FQGNSA. This CDR3 comprises 17 residues. V was clipped by 7 bases and J by 1 base; unmatched bases: 7. CDR3 sequence reads: CASTRQGAVSGANVLTF. The CDR3 DNA is TGTGCCAGCACCCGACAGGGGGCGGTGTCTGGGGCCAACGTCCTGACTTTC.

The CDR3 here is CASWGVSGNTIYF. CDR3 bases: TGTGCCAGCTGGGGGGTCTCTGGAAACACCATATATTTT. This chain connects TRBV28 to TRBJ1-3; possible D gene TRBD1, 5 bases. The CDR3 totals 13 residues. Germline V gene data show CDR1 as MDHEN and CDR2 as SYDVKM. V was cut by 8 bases and J by 0 bases, with 8 bases left in between. Full variable domain (rest looked up from reference TRBV28 and TRBJ1-3): DVKVTQSSRYLVKRTGEKVFLECVQDMDHENMFWYRQDPGLGLRLIYFSYDVKMKEKGDIPEGYSVSREKKERFSLILESASTNQTSMYLCASWGVSGNTIYFGEGSWLTVV.

The CDR3 coding sequence is TGTGCCAGCAGCCAACAGGATCACTATGGCTACACCTTC. Protein sequence: CASSQQDHYGYTF. The rearrangement uses TRBV14 and TRBJ1-2; D gene uncertain. Per germline, CDR1 SGHDN and CDR2 FVKESK. The CDR3 is made up of 13 amino acids. V was clipped by 2 bases and J by 3 bases, with 7 bases between them.

The chain joins TRBV7-3 to TRBJ2-1, with 8 bases that match TRBD2. This CDR3 comprises 11 residues. Germline trimming cut 2 bases from V and 16 bases from J; bases unmatched to any gene: 4. Germline-derived CDR1 and CDR2 are SGHTA and FQGTGA. CDR3 residues: CASSLGGLVFF. The CDR3 nucleotides are TGTGCCAGCAGCTTAGGGGGACTAGTATTCTTC.

As regards this clone: The identical CDR3 is also encoded by other nucleotide sequences in the sample. V usage is TRBV12-3 or TRBV12-4 and J usage is TRBJ1-1, with D possibly being TRBD1 (5 bases). The CDR3 has 13 amino acids. Trimming took 3 bases from V and 1 from J, leaving 6 bases between them. CDR3 DNA sequence: TGTGCCAGCAGTTTTAGGGGGAACACTGAAGCTTTCTTT. Translation: CASSFRGNTEAFF.

This chain connects TRBV4-1 to TRBJ1-2, with D possibly being TRBD1 (5 bases). Germline CDR1 reads MGHRA; CDR2 reads YSYEKL. V gave up 2 bases and J gave up 1 base, with 14 bases separating them. CDR3 length equals 16 residues. CDR3 sequence (DNA): TGCGCCAGCAGCCAAACCGGGACGACCCTTAACTATGGCTACACCTTC. This translates into CASSQTGTTLNYGYTF.